Reported below is one T cell receptor (beta chain). The antigen remains undetermined. This entry comes from a study of shared clonotypes between healthy human individuals. Points from the study as a whole: Among donors, sharing of clonotypes was expected to be affected by sequencing depth.

Germline CDR1 ENHRY, CDR2 SYGVKD. Trimming took off 4 bases at V and 1 base at J, with 5 bases between the two ends. The CDR3 length is 12 residues. TCRdb's table, derived via immunoSEQ multiplex PCR, lists solely in-frame clones and lacks some. In the table there are about 520,000 clones, 90% to 97% of which are singletons. The source of this sequence is a woman in her 30s in good health. V usage is TRBV10-3 and J usage is TRBJ2-7, with D uncertain. Sequenced input: naive CD4+ T cells sorted from blood. The subset was: CD45RA+ positively selected. The CDR3 nucleotides are TGTGCCATCAGTGGGCAGTCCTACGAGCAGTACTTC. Translating it yields CAISGQSYEQYF.